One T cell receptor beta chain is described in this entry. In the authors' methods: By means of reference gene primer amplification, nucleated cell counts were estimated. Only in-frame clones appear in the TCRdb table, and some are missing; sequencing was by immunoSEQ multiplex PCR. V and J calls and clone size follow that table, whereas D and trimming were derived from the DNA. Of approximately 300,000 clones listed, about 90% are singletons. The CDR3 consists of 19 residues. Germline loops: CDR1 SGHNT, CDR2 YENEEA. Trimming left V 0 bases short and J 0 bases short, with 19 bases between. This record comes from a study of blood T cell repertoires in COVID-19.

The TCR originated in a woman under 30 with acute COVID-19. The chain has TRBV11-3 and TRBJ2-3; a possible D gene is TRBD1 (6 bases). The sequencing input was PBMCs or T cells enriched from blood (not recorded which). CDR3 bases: TGTGCCAGCAGCTTAGACCCTAACCAACAGGGCGCTAGCACAGATACGCAGTATTTT. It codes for CASSLDPNQQGASTDTQYF.